Following are 11 T cell receptor beta chains from one sample sequenced in a study of shared clonotypes between healthy human individuals. Sequencing used immunoSEQ multiplex PCR; TCRdb keeps in-frame clones, though not all of them. The sample yields 2,500,000 or so clones, approximately 94% seen once. Sequences were obtained from naive CD4+ T cells from PBMCs. Subset given: CD45RA+ positively selected. These receptors came from a man aged 18-30 years in good health. Some clones in this sample may be carry-over from other donors' samples.

The rearrangement links TRBV28 to TRBJ1-5; a possible D gene is TRBD1 (6 bases). This CDR3 is 16 amino acids long. Germline CDR1 reads MDHEN; CDR2 reads SYDVKM. V lost 3 bases and J 0 bases, leaving 12 bases between the germline ends. Here the CDR3 reads CASSLPGQISNQPQHF. CDR3 DNA sequence: TGTGCCAGCAGTTTGCCCGGACAGATTAGCAATCAGCCCCAGCATTTT.

The genes are TRBV15 and TRBJ1-1; the D gene is possibly TRBD1 (5 bases). The CDR3 totals 15 residues. Deletions cut 1 base from V and 2 bases from J, with 11 bases between. Germline lookup yields CDR1 LNHNV and CDR2 YYDKDF (reference sequence). CDR3 nucleotides: TGTGCCACCAGCAGAGTTGGGGCGCGAAACACTGAAGCTTTCTTT. It translates to CATSRVGARNTEAFF.

The chain employs TRBV27 and TRBJ2-7, with a tentative D call TRBD2 (6 bases). CDR1 is MNHEY and CDR2 is SMNVEV in the germline V gene (reference sequence). The V and J ends lost 5 bases and 0 bases respectively, with 11 bases between them. The CDR3 is 14 amino acids. CDR3 sequence (DNA): TGTGCCAGCAGTAAATCGGGGGTCTCCTACGAGCAGTACTTC. This gives the protein CASSKSGVSYEQYF.

The chain is built from TRBV19 and TRBJ1-4; D is ambiguous. The length of the CDR3 is 13 residues. V was clipped by 8 bases and J by 4 bases, with 11 bases between them. CDR1 LNHDA and CDR2 SQIVND come from the germline V gene (reference sequence). The CDR3 bases are TGTGCCAGTGCTCTTCGGCTTAATGAAAAACTGTTTTTT. This translates into CASALRLNEKLFF.

Turning to this clone: The sample has other DNA sequences that encode this CDR3 too. The chain joins TRBV9 to TRBJ2-1; TRBD2 agrees at 8 bases. Trimming at V came to 0 bases and at J to 3 bases, leaving 2 bases not matched to a gene. This CDR3 has 15 residues. The germline V gene has CDR1 SGDLS and CDR2 YYNGEE. In DNA form, the CDR3 reads TGTGCCAGCAGCGTAGACAGCGGGAGCTACAATGAGCAGTTCTTC. This gives the protein CASSVDSGSYNEQFF. Full variable domain (missing parts from reference TRBV9 and TRBJ2-1): DSGVTQTPKHLITATGQRVTLRCSPRSGDLSVYWYQQSLDQGLQFLIQYYNGEERAKGNILERFSAQQFPDLHSELNLSSLELGDSALYFCASSVDSGSYNEQFFGPGTRLTVL.

The CDR3 reads CASSFAMGQGTNEQFF. The CDR3 coding sequence is TGTGCCAGCAGCTTTGCCATGGGACAGGGGACGAATGAGCAGTTCTTC. This chain connects TRBV7-9 to TRBJ2-1; 10 nucleotides line up with TRBD1. The CDR3 consists of 16 residues. V shed 3 bases, J shed 7 bases, and the junction held 9 bases outside the gene matches. Germline V CDR1 and CDR2: SEHNR, FQNEAQ (reference sequence). The whole variable domain, filled in from reference TRBV7-9 and TRBJ2-1, reads DTGVSQNPRHKITKRGQNVTFRCDPISEHNRLYWYRQTLGQGPEFLTYFQNEAQLEKSRLLSDRFSAERPKGSFSTLEIQRTEQGDSAMYLCASSFAMGQGTNEQFFGPGTRLTVL.

The chain recombines TRBV6-5 with TRBJ2-5, with D uncertain. The CDR3 runs 14 residues. V lost 4 bases to trimming and J lost 1 base, with 10 bases between them. The germline V gene encodes CDR1 MNHEY and CDR2 SVGAGI. In nucleotides, the CDR3 is TGTGCCAGCAGTTCCCGAGAAATCCAAGAGACCCAGTACTTC. It translates to CASSSREIQETQYF.

The chain recombines TRBV5-1 with TRBJ1-6, with D hard to call. The CDR3 spans 17 residues. Germline V gives CDR1 SGHRS, CDR2 YFSETQ. Trimming removed 0 bases at V and 2 bases at J, with 12 bases between. The CDR3 spells CASSLDGLRTYNSPLHF. The DNA for the CDR3 is TGCGCCAGCAGCTTGGACGGTCTACGGACCTATAATTCACCCCTCCACTTT.

This clone was counted once. The chain carries TRBV6-6 and TRBJ2-3; TRBD2 aligns across 7 bases. Unmatched junction bases numbered 6, after V lost 1 base and J lost 5 bases. Germline V gene sequence: CDR1 MNHNY, CDR2 SVGAGI (reference sequence). The CDR3 runs 15 residues. CDR3 residues: CASSYFRGGRDTQYF. DNA of the CDR3: TGTGCCAGCAGTTACTTTAGGGGAGGGAGAGATACGCAGTATTTT.

V is TRBV4-3 and J is TRBJ2-1, with D possibly being TRBD2 (6 bases). The V end was cut by 1 base, the J end by 0 bases, with 13 bases between. CDR1 is LGHNA and CDR2 is YSLEER in the germline V gene. This CDR3 region has 17 residues. The CDR3 sequence: CASSQGTTRSSYNEQFF. In nucleotides, the CDR3 is TGCGCCAGCAGCCAAGGGACTACCCGGAGCTCCTACAATGAGCAGTTCTTC.

The rearrangement uses TRBV5-1 and TRBJ2-5; D unclear. The CDR3 has 14 residues. From germline, CDR1 is SGHRS and CDR2 YFSETQ. Between the trimmed V and J ends, which lost 0 bases and 2 bases, there was a span of 8 bases. The CDR3 coding sequence is TGCGCCAGCAGCTTGGACGGAAAACAAGAGACCCAGTACTTC. Translating gives CASSLDGKQETQYF.